The 3 T cell receptor beta chains below were found in one sample sequenced in a study of shared clonotypes between healthy human individuals. This table comes from immunoSEQ multiplex PCR, and its TCRdb copy is limited to in-frame clones, with some not included. Counted here are under 600,000 clones, 75% to 80% occurring once; the ten biggest clones make up roughly an eighth. Sequences were obtained from PBMCs. The receptor set was obtained from a woman in her thirties or forties in good health. Some clones in this sample may be carry-over from other donors' samples.

CDR3 region: CASSPTGLHTYEQYF. CDR3 bases: TGTGCCAGCAGTCCAACGGGACTTCACACCTACGAGCAGTACTTC. The chain recombines TRBV6-1 with TRBJ2-7, with D maybe TRBD2 (6 bases). V shed 5 bases and J shed 2 bases, with 16 bases lying between them. This CDR3 region has 15 residues. Germline CDR1 reads MNHNS; CDR2 reads SASEGT.

The chain joins TRBV28 to TRBJ2-6; D possibly matches TRBD1 or TRBD2 (5 bases each). The V gene's germline CDR1 is MDHEN and CDR2 SYDVKM. The CDR3 is 14 residues long. With 4 bases removed from V and 1 base from J, the gap between germline ends came to 5 bases. The chain's CDR3 is CASSWGSGANVLTF. The DNA for the CDR3 is TGTGCCAGCAGTTGGGGGTCTGGGGCCAACGTCCTGACTTTC. Variable domain in full (rest from reference TRBV28 and TRBJ2-6): DVKVTQSSRYLVKRTGEKVFLECVQDMDHENMFWYRQDPGLGLRLIYFSYDVKMKEKGDIPEGYSVSREKKERFSLILESASTNQTSMYLCASSWGSGANVLTFGAGSRLTVL.

The V gene is TRBV28, the J gene TRBJ2-7, with D tentatively TRBD1 or TRBD2 (5 bases each). V lost 0 bases to trimming and J lost 2 bases, with 11 bases between them. CDR3 length equals 15 residues. CDR1 and CDR2 (germline): MDHEN, SYDVKM. The CDR3 sequence: CASSLWAQGAYEQYF. CDR3 sequence (DNA): TGTGCCAGCAGTTTATGGGCGCAGGGAGCCTACGAGCAGTACTTC.